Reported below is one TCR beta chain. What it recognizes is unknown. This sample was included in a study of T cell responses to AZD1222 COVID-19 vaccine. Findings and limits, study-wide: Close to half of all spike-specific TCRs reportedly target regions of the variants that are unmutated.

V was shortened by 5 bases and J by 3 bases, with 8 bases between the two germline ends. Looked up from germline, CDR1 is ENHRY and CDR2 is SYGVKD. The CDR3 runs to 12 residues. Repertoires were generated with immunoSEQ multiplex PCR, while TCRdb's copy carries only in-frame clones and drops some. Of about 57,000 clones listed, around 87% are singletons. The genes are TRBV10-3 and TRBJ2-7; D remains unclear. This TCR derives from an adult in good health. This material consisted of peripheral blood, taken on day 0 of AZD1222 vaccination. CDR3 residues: CAISNRNYEQYF. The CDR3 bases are TGTGCCATCAGTAACAGAAACTACGAGCAGTACTTC.